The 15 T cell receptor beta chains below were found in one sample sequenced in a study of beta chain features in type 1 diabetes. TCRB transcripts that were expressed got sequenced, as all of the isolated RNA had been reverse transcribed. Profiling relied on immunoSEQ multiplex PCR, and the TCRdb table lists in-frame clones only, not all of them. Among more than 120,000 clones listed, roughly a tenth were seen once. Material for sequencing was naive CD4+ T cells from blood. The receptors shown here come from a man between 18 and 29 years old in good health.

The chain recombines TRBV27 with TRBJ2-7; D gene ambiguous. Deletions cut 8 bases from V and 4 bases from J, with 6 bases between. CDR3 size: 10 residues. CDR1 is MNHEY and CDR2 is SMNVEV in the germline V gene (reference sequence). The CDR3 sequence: CASRSYEQYF. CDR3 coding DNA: TGTGCCAGCCGGAGTTACGAGCAGTACTTC.

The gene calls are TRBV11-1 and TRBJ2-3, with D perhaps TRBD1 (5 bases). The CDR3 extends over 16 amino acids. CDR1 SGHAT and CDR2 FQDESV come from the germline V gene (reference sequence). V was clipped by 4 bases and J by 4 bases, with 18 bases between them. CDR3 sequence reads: CASSSTPFRVPDTQYF. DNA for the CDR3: TGTGCCAGCAGCTCAACACCATTCAGGGTTCCAGATACGCAGTATTTT.

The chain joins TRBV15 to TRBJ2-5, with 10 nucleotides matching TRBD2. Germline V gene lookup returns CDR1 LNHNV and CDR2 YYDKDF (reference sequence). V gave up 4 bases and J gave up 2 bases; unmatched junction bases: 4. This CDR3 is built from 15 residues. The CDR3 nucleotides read TGTGCCACCAGCAATGGACTAGCGGCTCAAGAGACCCAGTACTTC. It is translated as CATSNGLAAQETQYF.

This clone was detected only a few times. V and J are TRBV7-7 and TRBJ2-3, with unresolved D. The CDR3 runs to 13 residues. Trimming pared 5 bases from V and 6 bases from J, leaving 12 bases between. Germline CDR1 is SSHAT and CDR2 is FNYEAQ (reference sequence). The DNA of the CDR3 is TGTGCCAGCAGCCAAATCGACGGGGATACGCAGTATTTT. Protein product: CASSQIDGDTQYF. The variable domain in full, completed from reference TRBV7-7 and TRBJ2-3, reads GAGVSQSPRYKVTKRGQDVTLRCDPISSHATLYWYQQALGQGPEFLTYFNYEAQPDKSGLPSDRFSAERPEGSISTLTIQRTEQRDSAMYRCASSQIDGDTQYFGPGTRLTVL.

The CDR3 reads CASSVVGSGTGELFF. The CDR3 DNA is TGTGCCAGCAGCGTAGTGGGCAGTGGAACCGGGGAGCTGTTTTTT. The gene calls are TRBV9 and TRBJ2-2, with D uncertain. The CDR3 length is 15 residues. V was pared by 0 bases and J by 5 bases, with 11 bases between. Looked up from germline, CDR1 is SGDLS and CDR2 is YYNGEE.

The CDR3 DNA reads as TGTGCCTGGAGTCCCCCGGGACAGGGGCTCTCTGGCTACACCTTC. Protein product: CAWSPPGQGLSGYTF. V usage is TRBV30 and J usage is TRBJ1-2; TRBD1 agrees at 10 bases. This CDR3 is 15 amino acids long. The germline gives CDR1 GTSNPN, CDR2 SVGIG (reference sequence). Germline trimming cut 2 bases from V and 7 bases from J; bases unmatched to any gene: 10.

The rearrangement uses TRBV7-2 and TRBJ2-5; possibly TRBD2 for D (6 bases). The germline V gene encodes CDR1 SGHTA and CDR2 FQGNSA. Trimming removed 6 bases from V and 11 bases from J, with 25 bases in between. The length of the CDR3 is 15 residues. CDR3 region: CASSFTMGGVGEQYF. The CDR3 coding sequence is TGTGCCAGCAGTTTTACGATGGGCGGGGTGGGGGAGCAGTACTTC.

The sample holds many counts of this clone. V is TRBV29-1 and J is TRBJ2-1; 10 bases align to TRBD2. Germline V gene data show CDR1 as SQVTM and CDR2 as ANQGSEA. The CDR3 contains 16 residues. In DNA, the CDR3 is TGCAGACCCGTTGAACCAGCGGGGGGGAGCTACAATGAGCAGTTCTTC. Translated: CRPVEPAGGSYNEQFF.

CDR3 residues: CASSRTGGNEQFF. The CDR3 coding sequence is TGTGCCAGCAGCAGGACAGGGGGGAATGAGCAGTTCTTC. The V and J genes are TRBV7-3 and TRBJ2-1, with 10 bases aligning to TRBD1. The germline CDR1 and CDR2 sequences are SGHTA and FQGTGA. After removal of 5 bases from V and 7 bases from J, the junction contained 2 bases not matched to a gene. CDR3 length: 13 amino acids.

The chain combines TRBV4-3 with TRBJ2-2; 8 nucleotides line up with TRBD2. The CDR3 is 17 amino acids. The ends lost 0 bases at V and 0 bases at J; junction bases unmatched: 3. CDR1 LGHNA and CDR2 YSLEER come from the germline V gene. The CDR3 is CASSQDQAGANTGELFF. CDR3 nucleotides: TGCGCCAGCAGCCAAGATCAAGCGGGGGCGAACACCGGGGAGCTGTTTTTT.

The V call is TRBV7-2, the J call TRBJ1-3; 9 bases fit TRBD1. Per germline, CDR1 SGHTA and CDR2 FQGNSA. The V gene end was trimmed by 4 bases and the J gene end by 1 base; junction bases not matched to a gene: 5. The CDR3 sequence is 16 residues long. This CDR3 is CASSSGTGLSGNTIYF. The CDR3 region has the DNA TGTGCCAGCAGCTCCGGGACAGGGCTGTCTGGAAACACCATATATTTT.

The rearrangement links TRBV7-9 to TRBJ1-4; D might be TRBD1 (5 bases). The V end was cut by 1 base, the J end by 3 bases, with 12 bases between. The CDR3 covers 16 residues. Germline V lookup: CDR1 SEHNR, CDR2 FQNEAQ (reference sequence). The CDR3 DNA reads TGTGCCAGCAGCTTAGGCGGGGCAAGATCTAATGAAAAACTGTTTTTT. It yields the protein CASSLGGARSNEKLFF.

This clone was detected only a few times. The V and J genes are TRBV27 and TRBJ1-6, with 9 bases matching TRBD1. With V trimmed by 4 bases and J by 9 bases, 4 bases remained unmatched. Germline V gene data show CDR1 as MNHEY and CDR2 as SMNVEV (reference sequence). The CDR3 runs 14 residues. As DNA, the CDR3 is TGTGCCAGCAGTTACAGGGGGCGAGGTTCACCCCTCCACTTT. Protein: CASSYRGRGSPLHF.

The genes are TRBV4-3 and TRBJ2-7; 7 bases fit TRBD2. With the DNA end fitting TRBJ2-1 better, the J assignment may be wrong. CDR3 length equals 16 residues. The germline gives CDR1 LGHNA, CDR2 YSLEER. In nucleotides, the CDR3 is TGCGCCAGCAGCCAAGATGCGGCTAGCGGATACAATGAGCAGTTCTTC. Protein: CASSQDAASGYNEQFF.

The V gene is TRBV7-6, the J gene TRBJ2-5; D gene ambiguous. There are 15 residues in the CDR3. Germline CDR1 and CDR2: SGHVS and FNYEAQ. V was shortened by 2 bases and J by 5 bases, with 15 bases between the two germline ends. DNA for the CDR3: TGTGCCAGCAGCTTACTGGCAGAGGTCCAGGAGACCCAGTACTTC. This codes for CASSLLAEVQETQYF.